The T cell receptor beta chain under discussion was sequenced for a study of shared clonotypes between healthy human individuals. Overall study findings and caveats: Sharing across four donors was seen in approximately 5.2% of naive CD4 clonotypes.

To note about this clone: Antigen specificity is unknown.

Donors had no recently reported acute infections or vaccinations and were HIV-negative. The table came from immunoSEQ multiplex PCR; TCRdb's copy has only in-frame clones and leaves some out. The repertoire includes over a million clones, less than 99% of them detected once, and 0.36% sits in the top ten. Germline trimming cut 0 bases from V and 1 base from J; bases unmatched to any gene: 6. The CDR3 extends over 16 amino acids. From germline, CDR1 is SGHRS and CDR2 YFSETQ. The sequencing input was naive CD4+ T cells sorted from blood. Subset noted: CD45RA+ positively selected. The clonotype originates from a man aged 25-45 years in good health. The chain carries TRBV5-1 and TRBJ2-5, with TRBD1 matching over 7 bases. The CDR3 DNA reads as TGCGCCAGCAGCTTGGAAGTCGGGACAGTCCAAGAGACCCAGTACTTC. As protein: CASSLEVGTVQETQYF. Full variable domain (outside the CDR3, taken from reference TRBV5-1 and TRBJ2-5): KAGVTQTPRYLIKTRGQQVTLSCSPISGHRSVSWYQQTPGQGLQFLFEYFSETQRNKGNFPGRFSGRQFSNSRSEMNVSTLELGDSALYLCASSLEVGTVQETQYFGPGTRLLVL.